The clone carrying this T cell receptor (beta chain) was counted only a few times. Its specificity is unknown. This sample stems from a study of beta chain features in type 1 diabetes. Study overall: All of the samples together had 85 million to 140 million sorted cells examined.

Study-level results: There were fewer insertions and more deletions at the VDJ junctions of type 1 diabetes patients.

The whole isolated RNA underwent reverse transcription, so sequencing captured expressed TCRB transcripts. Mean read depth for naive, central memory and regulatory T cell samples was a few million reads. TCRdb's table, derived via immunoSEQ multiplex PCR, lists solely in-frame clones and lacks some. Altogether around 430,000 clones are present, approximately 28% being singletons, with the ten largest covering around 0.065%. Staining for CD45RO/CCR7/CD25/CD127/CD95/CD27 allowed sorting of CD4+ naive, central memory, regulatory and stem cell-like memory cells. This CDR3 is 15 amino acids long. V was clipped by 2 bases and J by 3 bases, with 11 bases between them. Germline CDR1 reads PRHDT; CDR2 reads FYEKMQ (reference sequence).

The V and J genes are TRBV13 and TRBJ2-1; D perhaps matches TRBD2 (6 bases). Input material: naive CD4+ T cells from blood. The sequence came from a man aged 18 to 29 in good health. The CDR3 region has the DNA TGTGCCAGCAGCTTACGACTAGTTGTCTACAATGAGCAGTTCTTC. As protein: CASSLRLVVYNEQFF.